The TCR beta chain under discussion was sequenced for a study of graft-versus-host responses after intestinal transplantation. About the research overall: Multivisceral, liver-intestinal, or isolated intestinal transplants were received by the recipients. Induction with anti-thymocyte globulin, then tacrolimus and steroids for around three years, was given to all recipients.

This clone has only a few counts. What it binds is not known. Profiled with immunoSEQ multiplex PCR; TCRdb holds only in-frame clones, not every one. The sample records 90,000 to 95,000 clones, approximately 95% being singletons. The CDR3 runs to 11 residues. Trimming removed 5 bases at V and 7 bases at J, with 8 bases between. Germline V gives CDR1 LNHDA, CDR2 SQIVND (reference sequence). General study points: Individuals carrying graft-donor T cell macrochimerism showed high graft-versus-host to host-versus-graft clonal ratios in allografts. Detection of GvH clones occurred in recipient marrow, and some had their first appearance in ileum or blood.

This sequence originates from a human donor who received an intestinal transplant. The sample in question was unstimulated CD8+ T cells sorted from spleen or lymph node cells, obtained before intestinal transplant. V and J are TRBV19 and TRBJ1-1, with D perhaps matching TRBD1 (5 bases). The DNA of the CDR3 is TGTGCCAGTAGTTCGGGACTTGAAGCTTTCTTT. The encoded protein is CASSSGLEAFF.